This TCR beta chain is from a study of CD8+ T cells in alopecia areata. This clone showed up just a few times. Antigen: not known. Punch biopsies of lesional scalp, plus peripheral blood, were taken from alopecia areata patients. The authors sorted CD4+ and CD8+ T cells from PBMCs. Germline loops: CDR1 KGHSH, CDR2 LQKENI. The J segment lost 0 bases and the V segment lost 6 bases, leaving 16 bases of the junction unmatched. The CDR3 extends over 20 amino acids. General observations from the study: Sequencing of scalp tissue also captures the resident alphabeta T cells of normal skin. Lesional scalp exceeded normal scalp in clonality, especially in alopecia totalis/universalis.

Following extraction, RNA underwent reverse transcription to cDNA, which served as the sequencing template. Repertoires were generated with immunoSEQ multiplex PCR, while TCRdb's copy carries only in-frame clones and drops some. The sample yields 140,000 to 150,000 clones, roughly 50% seen once. The gene calls are TRBV18 and TRBJ2-1, with 11 bases lining up with TRBD2. The specimen comprised CD4+ T cells sorted from blood, sampled at week 0. The clonotype was recovered from a human donor with alopecia areata. The CDR3 region has the DNA TGTGCCAGCTCGTTTCCCGCCGGGACTAGCGGCCCCAGCTCCTACAATGAGCAGTTCTTC. Encoded protein: CASSFPAGTSGPSSYNEQFF.